This T cell receptor beta chain was recorded in a study of T cell responses to AZD1222 COVID-19 vaccine. Trimming took off 3 bases at V and 2 bases at J, with 8 bases between the two ends. The CDR3 length is 13 residues. Produced via immunoSEQ multiplex PCR; TCRdb's table is partial and in-frame only. The sample has 150,000 or so clones, about nine tenths seen once. The sample was peripheral blood, taken on day 0 of MenACWY control vaccination. The chain recombines TRBV12-3 or TRBV12-4 with TRBJ2-7, with D possibly TRBD1 on 5 matching bases. This sequence originates from an adult in good health. CDR3 loop: CASSFNRPYEQYF. CDR3 DNA sequence: TGTGCCAGCAGTTTTAACAGGCCCTACGAGCAGTACTTC.